The 13 T cell receptor beta chains below were found in one sample sequenced in a study of control samples from healthy donors and cancer patients. Sequencing used immunoSEQ multiplex PCR; TCRdb keeps in-frame clones, though not all of them. The sample holds 90,000 to 150,000 clones; more than 70% are singletons and the top ten take less than 3.5%. Specimen: blood. These receptors originate from a man aged 40-55 years in good health.

This chain links TRBV18 with TRBJ1-1; TRBD1 agrees at 7 bases. Germline CDR1 is KGHSH and CDR2 is LQKENI. CDR3 length: 15 residues. After removal of 5 bases from V and 1 base from J, the junction contained 7 bases not matched to a gene. CDR3 in amino acids: CASSSQGQQNTEAFF. In DNA form, the CDR3 reads TGTGCCAGCTCATCACAGGGACAGCAGAACACTGAAGCTTTCTTT.

The chain links TRBV2 to TRBJ2-1; 14 positions agree with TRBD2. J was trimmed by 4 bases and V by 0 bases; bases with no gene match: 8. Germline assignment: CDR1 SNHLY and CDR2 FYNNEI. This CDR3 region has 19 residues. The CDR3 is CASSEAEPGTSGGYNEQFF. CDR3 coding DNA: TGTGCCAGCAGTGAAGCCGAGCCAGGGACTAGCGGGGGTTACAATGAGCAGTTCTTC. Using reference TRBV2 and TRBJ2-1 for the parts outside the CDR3, the full variable domain is EPEVTQTPSHQVTQMGQEVILRCVPISNHLYFYWYRQILGQKVEFLVSFYNNEISEKSEIFDDQFSVERPDGSNFTLKIRSTKLEDSAMYFCASSEAEPGTSGGYNEQFFGPGTRLTVL.

The CDR3 region has the DNA TGTGCCAGCAGTGAAGGTTTATACGAGCAGTACTTC. Protein: CASSEGLYEQYF. The chain carries TRBV2 and TRBJ2-7; D is undetermined. The V and J ends lost 1 base and 4 bases respectively, with 5 bases between them. From germline, CDR1 is SNHLY and CDR2 FYNNEI. This CDR3 comprises 12 residues.

The gene calls are TRBV20-1 and TRBJ2-1, with TRBD2 matching over 16 bases. Trimming cost V 3 bases and J 12 bases; bases outside gene matches: 14. The germline gives CDR1 DFQATT, CDR2 SNEGSKA (reference sequence). The CDR3 has 17 amino acids. The DNA of the CDR3 is TGCAGTGCTAGTGGGACTAGCGGGGGGGCCCAGCCCTTGTGGCAGTTCTTC. Its translation is CSASGTSGGAQPLWQFF.

V and J are TRBV21-1 and TRBJ2-7; the table gives TRBD1 as D, unverified against the DNA. TRBV21-1 is described as a pseudogene. The CDR3 consists of 12 residues. The CDR3: CASRTGDHEQYF. CDR3 DNA sequence: TGTGCCAGCCGGACAGGGGACCACGAGCAGTACTTC.

The rearrangement uses TRBV18 and TRBJ2-5; no clear D gene. V was clipped by 1 base and J by 3 bases, with 6 bases between them. Germline V lookup: CDR1 KGHSH, CDR2 LQKENI. This CDR3 region has 13 residues. The CDR3 sequence: CASSPRQEETQYF. As DNA, the CDR3 is TGTGCCAGCTCACCACGGCAGGAAGAGACCCAGTACTTC.

The V call is TRBV27, the J call TRBJ1-1, with a tentative D call TRBD1 (5 bases). This CDR3 has 12 residues. In germline, CDR1 is MNHEY, CDR2 SMNVEV (reference sequence). V was shortened by 2 bases and J by 6 bases, with 7 bases between the two germline ends. The CDR3 coding sequence is TGTGCCAGCAGTTTAGGAGGGGCTGAAGCTTTCTTT. This codes for CASSLGGAEAFF.

This clone came up a few times. The chain has TRBV7-9 and TRBJ2-7; D is tentatively TRBD1 or TRBD2 (6 bases each). CDR3 size: 13 residues. Per the germline V gene, CDR1 is SEHNR and CDR2 is FQNEAQ (reference sequence). Trimming took 1 base from V and 5 from J, leaving 9 bases between them. In DNA form, the CDR3 reads TGTGCCAGCAGCTTAGTAGGGGGGCACGAGCAGTACTTC. It yields the protein CASSLVGGHEQYF.

CDR3 region: CASSPAPGNTIYF. The DNA for the CDR3 is TGTGCCAGCAGCCCCGCGCCCGGAAACACCATATATTTT. V and J are TRBV11-2 and TRBJ1-3, with D unresolved. The CDR3 covers 13 residues. V lost 5 bases and J 4 bases, leaving 9 bases between the germline ends. Germline CDR1 and CDR2: SGHAT and FQNNGV.

Regarding this clone: Other nucleotide sequences from this sample produce the same CDR3. The chain employs TRBV7-9 and TRBJ2-7, with TRBD1 matching 7 bases. V lost 4 bases, J lost 5 bases, and 2 bases stayed unmatched. CDR1 SEHNR and CDR2 FQNEAQ come from the germline V gene (reference sequence). The CDR3 runs 12 residues. This CDR3 is CASSYTGDEQYF. The CDR3 DNA reads as TGTGCCAGCAGCTACACAGGGGACGAGCAGTACTTC.

This chain joins TRBV24-1 and TRBJ2-1, with D uncertain. The CDR3 consists of 14 residues. V shed 3 bases and J shed 4 bases, with 9 bases lying between them. CDR1 and CDR2 from the germline V gene are KGHDR and SFDVKD. CDR3 residues: CATSDQDWYNEQFF. The DNA for the CDR3 is TGTGCCACCAGTGATCAAGACTGGTACAATGAGCAGTTCTTC.

In this sample, this clone turned up once. This chain joins TRBV6-2 or TRBV6-3 and TRBJ1-3, with D hard to call. This CDR3 comprises 13 residues. CDR1 MNHEY and CDR2 SVGEGT come from the germline V gene. The V end lost 3 bases, the J end lost 2 bases, and 5 bases lay between the germline ends. CDR3 sequence: CASSYTAGNTIYF. In DNA, the CDR3 is TGTGCCAGCAGTTATACGGCTGGAAACACCATATATTTT.

The chain links TRBV9 to TRBJ1-2; no clear D gene. This CDR3 is 16 amino acids long. The V gene lost 0 bases and the J gene lost 6 bases, with 18 bases spanning the gap. Germline loops: CDR1 SGDLS, CDR2 YYNGEE. The CDR3 sequence: CASSVGGGSAAHGYTF. DNA for the CDR3: TGTGCCAGCAGCGTAGGAGGCGGTTCGGCTGCGCATGGCTACACCTTC.